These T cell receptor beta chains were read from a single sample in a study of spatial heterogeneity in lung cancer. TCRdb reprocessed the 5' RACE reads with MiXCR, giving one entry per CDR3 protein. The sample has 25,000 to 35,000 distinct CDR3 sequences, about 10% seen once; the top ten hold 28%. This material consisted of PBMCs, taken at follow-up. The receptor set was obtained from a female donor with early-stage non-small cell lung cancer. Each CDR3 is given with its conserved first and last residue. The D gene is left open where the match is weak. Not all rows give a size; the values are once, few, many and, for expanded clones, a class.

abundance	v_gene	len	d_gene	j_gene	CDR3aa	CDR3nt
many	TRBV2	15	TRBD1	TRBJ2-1	CASSVDRAPYNEQFF	TGTGCCAGCAGCGTTGACAGGGCTCCTTACAATGAGCAGTTCTTC
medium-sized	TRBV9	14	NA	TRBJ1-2	CASSVDRGNRGYTF	TGTGCCAGCAGCGTAGACCGAGGGAATCGTGGCTACACCTTC
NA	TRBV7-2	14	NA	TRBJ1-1	CASSLDSRAPGAFF	TGTGCCAGCAGCTTAGATAGCAGGGCCCCGGGTGCTTTCTTT
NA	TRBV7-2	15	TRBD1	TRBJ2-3	CASSLDGTGINTQYF	TGTGCCAGCAGCTTAGACGGGACAGGGATAAATACGCAGTATTTT
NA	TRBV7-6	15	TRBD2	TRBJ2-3	CASSMTSGGPDTQYF	TGTGCCAGCAGCATGACTAGCGGGGGGCCAGATACGCAGTATTTT
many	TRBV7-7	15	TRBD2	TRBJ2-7	CASSEGLAGPWVQYF	TGTGCTAGCAGCGAGGGACTAGCGGGGCCTTGGGTGCAGTACTTC
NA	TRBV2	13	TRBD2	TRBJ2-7	CASSEGGTREQYF	TGTGCCAGCAGTGAGGGGGGGACCCGGGAGCAGTACTTC
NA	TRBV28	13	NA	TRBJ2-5	CASSSDNQETQYF	TGTGCCAGCAGTTCTGACAACCAAGAGACCCAGTACTTC
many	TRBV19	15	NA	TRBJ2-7	CATTHGAGLPYEQYF	TGTGCCACCACCCACGGGGCCGGCTTACCCTACGAGCAGTACTTC
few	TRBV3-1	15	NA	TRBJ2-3	CASSQEGARTDTQYF	TGTGCCAGCAGCCAAGAGGGGGCGCGAACAGATACGCAGTATTTT
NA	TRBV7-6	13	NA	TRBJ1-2	CASSETANYGYTF	TGTGCCAGCAGCGAAACAGCTAACTATGGCTACACCTTC
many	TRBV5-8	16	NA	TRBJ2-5	CASSSEVGGSMETQYF	TGTGCCAGCAGCTCCGAAGTCGGGGGCAGTATGGAGACCCAGTACTTC
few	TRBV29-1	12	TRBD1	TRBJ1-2	CSVRDRGYGYTF	TGCAGCGTGAGGGACAGGGGCTATGGCTACACCTTC
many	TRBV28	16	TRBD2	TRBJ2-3	CASSLGREGRSDTQYF	TGTGCCAGCAGTTTGGGGCGGGAGGGTAGGTCCGATACGCAGTATTTT
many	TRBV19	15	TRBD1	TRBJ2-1	CASSILEGANNEQFF	TGTGCCAGTAGTATCCTCGAGGGGGCAAACAATGAGCAGTTCTTC
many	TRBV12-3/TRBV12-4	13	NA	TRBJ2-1	CASSPLDADEQFF	TGTGCCAGCAGTCCTCTGGACGCGGATGAGCAGTTCTTC
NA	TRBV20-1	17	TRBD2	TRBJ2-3	CSARKGLAGGHHDTQYF	TGCAGTGCTAGAAAAGGACTAGCGGGGGGCCATCACGATACGCAGTATTTT
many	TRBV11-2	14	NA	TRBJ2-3	CASSLGYGGDTQYF	TGTGCCAGCAGCTTAGGTTACGGGGGAGATACGCAGTATTTT
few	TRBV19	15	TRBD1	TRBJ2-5	CASTKGQGARETQYF	TGTGCCAGCACCAAGGGACAGGGGGCGCGAGAGACCCAGTACTTC
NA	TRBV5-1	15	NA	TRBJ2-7	CASSPIGGYSYEQYF	TGCGCCAGCAGCCCCATCGGCGGATACTCCTACGAGCAGTACTTC
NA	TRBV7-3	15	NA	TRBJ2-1	CASSLGSSSYNEQFF	TGTGCCAGCAGCTTAGGGTCGAGCTCCTACAATGAGCAGTTCTTC
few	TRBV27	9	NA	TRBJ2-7	CARTNGASF	TGTGCCAGGACGAACGGGGCTTCCTTC
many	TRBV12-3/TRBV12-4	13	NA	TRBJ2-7	CASSSPPGAEQYF	TGTGCCAGCAGTTCCCCTCCCGGGGCCGAGCAGTACTTC
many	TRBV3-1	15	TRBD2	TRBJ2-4	CASSQLLAGGNIQYF	TGTGCCAGCAGCCAGTTACTAGCGGGGGGAAACATTCAGTACTTC
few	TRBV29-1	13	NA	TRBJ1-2	CSVVEDLNYGYTF	TGCAGCGTTGTCGAAGACCTCAACTATGGCTACACCTTC
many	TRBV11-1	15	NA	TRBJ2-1	CASSFSGSPYNEQFF	TGTGCCAGCAGCTTTTCCGGGAGCCCCTACAATGAGCAGTTCTTC
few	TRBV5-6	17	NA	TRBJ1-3	CASSFSPWQGDGNTIYF	TGTGCCAGCAGCTTCAGTCCTTGGCAGGGTGATGGAAACACCATATATTTT
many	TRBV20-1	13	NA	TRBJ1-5	CSARVGNNQPQHF	TGCAGTGCTAGAGTCGGAAACAATCAGCCCCAGCATTTT
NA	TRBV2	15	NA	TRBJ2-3	CASSERGGSTDTQYF	TGTGCCAGCAGTGAACGGGGCGGTAGCACAGATACGCAGTATTTT
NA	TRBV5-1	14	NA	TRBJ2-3	CASSKQGIYDTQYF	TGCGCCAGCAGCAAACAGGGAATTTACGATACGCAGTATTTT
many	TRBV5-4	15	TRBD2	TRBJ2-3	CASSLGTSGGDTQYF	TGTGCCAGCAGCTTGGGGACTAGCGGGGGGGATACGCAGTATTTT
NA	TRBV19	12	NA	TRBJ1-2	CASSPDGYGYTF	TGTGCCAGTAGCCCGGACGGGTATGGCTACACCTTC
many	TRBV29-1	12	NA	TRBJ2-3	CSLRGGTDTQYF	TGCAGCCTCCGTGGGGGCACAGATACGCAGTATTTT
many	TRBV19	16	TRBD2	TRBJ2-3	CATTGTRSRGTDTQYF	TGTGCCACCACGGGGACTAGGAGTCGCGGCACAGATACGCAGTATTTT
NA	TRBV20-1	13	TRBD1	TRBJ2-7	CSAGQDLSYEQYF	TGCAGTGCTGGACAGGACCTCTCCTACGAGCAGTACTTC
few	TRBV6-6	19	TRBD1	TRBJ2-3	CASSFQTTDRGSFTDTQYF	TGTGCCAGCAGTTTCCAAACGACCGACAGGGGATCATTCACAGATACGCAGTATTTT
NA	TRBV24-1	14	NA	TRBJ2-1	CATSDFSGFDEQFF	TGTGCCACCAGTGATTTTTCGGGTTTCGATGAGCAGTTCTTC
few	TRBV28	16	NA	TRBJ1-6	CASSSGVSAYNSPLHF	TGTGCCAGCAGTTCAGGGGTCAGTGCGTATAATTCACCCCTCCACTTT
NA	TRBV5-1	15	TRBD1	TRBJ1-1	CASSIGGARNTEAYF	TGCGCCAGCAGCATAGGGGGCGCAAGGAACACTGAAGCTTACTTT
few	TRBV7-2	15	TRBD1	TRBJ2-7	CASSLMGQANYEQYF	TGTGCCAGCAGCTTAATGGGACAGGCCAACTACGAGCAGTACTTC
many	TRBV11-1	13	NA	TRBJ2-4	CASSLLRADIQHF	TGTGCCAGCAGCTTACTCAGGGCCGACATTCAGCACTTC
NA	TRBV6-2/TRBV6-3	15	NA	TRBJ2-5	CASSYIGAEQETQYF	TGTGCCAGCAGTTACATCGGAGCGGAGCAAGAGACCCAGTACTTC
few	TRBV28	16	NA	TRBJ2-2	CASTPASATPAGELFF	TGTGCCAGCACCCCCGCGTCGGCAACACCGGCCGGGGAGCTGTTTTTT
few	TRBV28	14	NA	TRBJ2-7	CASSLIAFSYEQYF	TGTGCCAGCAGTTTAATCGCTTTCTCCTACGAGCAGTACTTC
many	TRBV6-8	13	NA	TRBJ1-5	CASSYLGRQPQHF	TGTGCCAGCAGTTACTTGGGGCGTCAGCCCCAGCATTTT
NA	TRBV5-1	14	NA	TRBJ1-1	CASSLALGGTEAFF	TGCGCCAGCAGCTTGGCCCTTGGGGGCACTGAAGCTTTCTTT
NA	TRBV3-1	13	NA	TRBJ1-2	CASSQWDNYGYTF	TGTGCCAGCAGCCAATGGGACAACTATGGCTACACCTTC
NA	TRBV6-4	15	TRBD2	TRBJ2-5	CASSEGSGEQETQYF	TGTGCCAGCAGTGAAGGGAGCGGGGAGCAAGAGACCCAGTACTTC
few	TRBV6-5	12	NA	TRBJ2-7	CASSRIPYEQYF	TGTGCCAGCAGCCGGATCCCCTACGAGCAGTACTTC
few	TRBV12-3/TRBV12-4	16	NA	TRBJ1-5	CASSLGTADSNQPQHF	TGTGCCAGCAGTTTAGGGACAGCGGATAGCAATCAGCCCCAGCATTTT
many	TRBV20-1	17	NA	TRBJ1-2	CSARARDGSRANYGYTF	TGCAGTGCTAGAGCCCGGGACGGCTCCCGCGCCAACTATGGCTACACCTTC
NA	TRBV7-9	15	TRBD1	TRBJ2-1	CASSLGTGPDNEQFF	TGTGCCAGCAGCTTAGGGACAGGGCCTGACAATGAGCAGTTCTTC
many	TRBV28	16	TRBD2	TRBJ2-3	CASSLSFSGGADTQYF	TGTGCCAGCAGTTTATCTTTTAGCGGGGGGGCCGATACGCAGTATTTT
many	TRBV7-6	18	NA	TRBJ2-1	CASSSTPSAPSSYNEQFF	TGTGCCAGCAGCTCCACACCTAGCGCCCCGAGCTCCTACAATGAGCAGTTCTTC
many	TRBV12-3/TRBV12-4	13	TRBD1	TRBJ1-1	CASSRGLLTEAFF	TGTGCCAGCAGTAGGGGGCTCCTCACTGAAGCTTTCTTT